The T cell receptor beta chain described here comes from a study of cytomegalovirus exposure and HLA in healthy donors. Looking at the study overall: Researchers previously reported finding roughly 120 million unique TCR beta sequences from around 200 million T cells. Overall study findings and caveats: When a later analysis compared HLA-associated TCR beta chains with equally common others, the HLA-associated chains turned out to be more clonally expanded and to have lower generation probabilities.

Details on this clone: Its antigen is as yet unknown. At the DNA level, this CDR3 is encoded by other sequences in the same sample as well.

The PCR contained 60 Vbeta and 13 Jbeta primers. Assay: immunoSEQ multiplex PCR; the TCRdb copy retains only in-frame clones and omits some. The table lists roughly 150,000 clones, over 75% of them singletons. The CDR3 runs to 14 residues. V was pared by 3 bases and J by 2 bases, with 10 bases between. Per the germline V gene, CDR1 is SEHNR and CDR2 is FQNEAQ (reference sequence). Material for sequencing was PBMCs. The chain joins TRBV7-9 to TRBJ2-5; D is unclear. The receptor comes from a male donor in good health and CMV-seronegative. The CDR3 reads CASSFRQEQETQYF. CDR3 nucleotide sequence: TGTGCCAGCAGCTTCCGCCAGGAACAAGAGACCCAGTACTTC. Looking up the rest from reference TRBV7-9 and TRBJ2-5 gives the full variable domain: DTGVSQNPRHKITKRGQNVTFRCDPISEHNRLYWYRQTLGQGPEFLTYFQNEAQLEKSRLLSDRFSAERPKGSFSTLEIQRTEQGDSAMYLCASSFRQEQETQYFGPGTRLLVL.